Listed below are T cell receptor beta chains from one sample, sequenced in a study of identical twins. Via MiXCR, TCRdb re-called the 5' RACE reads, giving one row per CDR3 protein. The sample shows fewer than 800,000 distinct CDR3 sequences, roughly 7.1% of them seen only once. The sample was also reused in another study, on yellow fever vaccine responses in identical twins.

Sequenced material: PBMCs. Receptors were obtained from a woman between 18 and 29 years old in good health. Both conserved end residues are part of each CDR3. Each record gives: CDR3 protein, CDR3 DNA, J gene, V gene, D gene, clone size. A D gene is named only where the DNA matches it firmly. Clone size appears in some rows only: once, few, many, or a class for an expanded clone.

CASSFRGGPYEQYF,TGTGCCAGCAGTTTTCGGGGAGGTCCCTACGAGCAGTACTTC,TRBJ2-7,TRBV27,.,.
CSARASGVTPEQFF,TGCAGTGCTAGAGCGAGCGGGGTTACACCTGAGCAGTTCTTC,TRBJ2-1,TRBV20-1,TRBD2,many
CASTQGYGYTF,TGTGCCAGCACCCAGGGCTATGGCTACACCTTC,TRBJ1-2,TRBV6-1,.,few
CASSKTSGSAHEQFF,TGCGCCAGCAGTAAGACTAGCGGGAGCGCCCATGAGCAGTTCTTC,TRBJ2-1,TRBV4-1,TRBD2,few
CASSKGTGELFF,TGTGCCAGTAGTAAGGGGACCGGGGAGCTGTTTTTT,TRBJ2-2,TRBV19,.,few
CASSYDGNRYNSPLHF,TGTGCCAGCAGTTACGATGGTAATCGGTATAATTCACCCCTCCACTTT,TRBJ1-6,TRBV6-2/TRBV6-3,.,few
CASSPEVAGGPGDSTDTQYF,TGCGCCAGCAGCCCTGAGGTAGCGGGAGGGCCCGGGGATAGCACAGATACGCAGTATTTT,TRBJ2-3,TRBV10-1,TRBD2,few
CASSFRGPSSGNTIYF,TGTGCCAGCAGCTTTAGGGGACCCAGCTCTGGAAACACCATATATTTT,TRBJ1-3,TRBV13,.,many
CASSLLGRSSNEQFF,TGTGCCAGCAGTTTATTGGGGAGGTCGAGCAATGAGCAGTTCTTC,TRBJ2-1,TRBV12-3/TRBV12-4,.,few
CASSRAKAQETQYF,TGTGCCAGCAGCAGGGCAAAAGCTCAAGAGACCCAGTACTTC,TRBJ2-5,TRBV3-1,.,.
CASSPTGGGVTGELFF,TGTGCCAGCAGCCCAACGGGCGGGGGAGTCACCGGGGAGCTGTTTTTT,TRBJ2-2,TRBV27,TRBD2,few
CASSLFSGGDTQYF,TGTGCCAGCTCCCTATTCTCGGGGGGAGATACGCAGTATTTT,TRBJ2-3,TRBV12-3/TRBV12-4,TRBD2,few
CASSLGPGGTYEQYF,TGTGCCAGCAGTTTGGGGCCGGGAGGGACCTACGAGCAGTACTTC,TRBJ2-7,TRBV12-3/TRBV12-4,TRBD2,few
CASSLDRGAPPFF,TGTGCCAGCAGCTTAGACCGCGGGGCCCCCCCCTTCTTC,TRBJ2-1,TRBV7-8,.,.
CATSGQRGAYNEQFF,TGTGCCACCAGTGGACAGCGGGGGGCATACAATGAGCAGTTCTTC,TRBJ2-1,TRBV24-1,TRBD2,few
CASSFKAWRELDTQYF,TGTGCCAGCAGTTTTAAGGCCTGGCGGGAGTTAGATACGCAGTATTTT,TRBJ2-3,TRBV12-3/TRBV12-4,TRBD2,many
CASSSPGTSGWGEQFF,TGTGCCAGCAGTTCACCTGGGACTAGCGGTTGGGGTGAGCAGTTCTTC,TRBJ2-1,TRBV28,TRBD2,few
CASRNPGGRAEAFF,TGTGCCAGCAGAAACCCAGGGGGTAGAGCTGAAGCTTTCTTT,TRBJ1-1,TRBV28,TRBD1,few
CASSRTSGGGLNEQFF,TGTGCCAGCAGCCGGACTAGCGGGGGGGGTCTGAATGAGCAGTTCTTC,TRBJ2-1,TRBV11-3,TRBD2,few
CATSAHRAGANVLTF,TGTGCCACCAGTGCACACAGGGCTGGGGCCAACGTCCTGACTTTC,TRBJ2-6,TRBV24-1,.,.
CSGVAGGPTDTQYF,TGCAGCGGAGTAGCGGGAGGGCCCACAGATACGCAGTATTTT,TRBJ2-3,TRBV29-1,TRBD2,few
CASSAGLAGGYNEQFF,TGCGCCAGCAGCGCAGGACTAGCGGGAGGATACAATGAGCAGTTCTTC,TRBJ2-1,TRBV5-1,TRBD2,many
CASSLSLAGVNEQYF,TGTGCCAGCAGTTTAAGCCTAGCGGGAGTTAACGAGCAGTACTTC,TRBJ2-7,TRBV12-3/TRBV12-4,TRBD2,many
CASSLGAGAGENSPLHF,TGTGCCAGCAGCTTAGGGGCCGGGGCCGGGGAGAATTCACCCCTCCACTTT,TRBJ1-6,TRBV7-9,.,.
CASSLPPVASGNLAKNIQYF,TGTGCCAGCAGTTTACCCCCCGTGGCTAGCGGGAACCTAGCCAAAAACATTCAGTACTTC,TRBJ2-4,TRBV28,TRBD2,few
CASSLMGLAGAATEQFF,TGCGCCAGCAGCCTTATGGGACTAGCGGGGGCTGCTACTGAGCAGTTCTTC,TRBJ2-1,TRBV5-1,TRBD2,many
CASGQSSYNEQFF,TGTGCCTCGGGCCAGAGCTCCTACAATGAGCAGTTCTTC,TRBJ2-1,TRBV11-2,.,many
CSARDPGTSETQYF,TGCAGTGCTAGAGACCCCGGGACTAGCGAGACGCAGTATTTT,TRBJ2-3,TRBV20-1,TRBD2,many
CASSKLTANTEAFF,TGTGCCAGCAGTAAGTTAACAGCGAACACTGAAGCTTTCTTT,TRBJ1-1,TRBV2,.,many
CATATGTTLYNEQFF,TGTGCCACCGCTACCGGGACTACCTTGTACAATGAGCAGTTCTTT,TRBJ2-1,TRBV15,TRBD2,many
CASSNGLVIGELFF,TGCGCCAGCAGTAATGGTTTGGTCATCGGGGAGCTGTTTTTT,TRBJ2-2,TRBV10-1,.,.
CASSLGFVGRNTEAFF,TGTGCCAGCAGTTTAGGGTTTGTCGGGAGGAACACTGAAGCTTTCTTT,TRBJ1-1,TRBV12-3/TRBV12-4,.,many
CATSDLSSSGANVLTF,TGTGCCACCAGTGACCTGTCGTCCTCTGGGGCCAACGTCCTGACTTTC,TRBJ2-6,TRBV24-1,.,.
CATSDFRAGLYEQYF,TGTGCCACCAGTGATTTCAGGGCAGGGCTCTACGAGCAGTACTTC,TRBJ2-7,TRBV24-1,.,few
CASSQEKGTSGSLHQETQYF,TGTGCCAGCAGCCAAGAGAAGGGGACTAGCGGGAGTCTACACCAAGAGACCCAGTACTTC,TRBJ2-5,TRBV14,TRBD2,few
CASSEMSSGRNEQFF,TGCGCCAGCAGTGAGATGTCTAGCGGGAGGAATGAGCAGTTCTTC,TRBJ2-1,TRBV10-2,TRBD2,few
CSADPDRGGEKLFF,TGCAGTGCTGACCCGGACAGGGGAGGTGAAAAACTGTTTTTT,TRBJ1-4,TRBV20-1,TRBD1,.
CASSLARDRGPNTGELFF,TGCGCCAGCAGCTTGGCCCGGGACAGGGGGCCGAACACCGGGGAGCTGTTTTTT,TRBJ2-2,TRBV5-1,TRBD1,.
CASSPGQGESNEQFF,TGTGCCAGCAGTCCGGGACAGGGTGAAAGCAATGAGCAGTTCTTC,TRBJ2-1,TRBV28,TRBD1,.
CASSPDSFNYGYTF,TGCGCCAGCAGCCCCGACAGCTTTAACTATGGCTACACCTTC,TRBJ1-2,TRBV5-1,.,many
CASSQEWSQETQYF,TGCGCCAGCAGCCAAGAATGGTCGCAAGAGACCCAGTACTTC,TRBJ2-5,TRBV4-1,.,many
CASSLEGETYNEQFF,TGCGCCAGCAGCTTGGAAGGGGAAACCTACAATGAGCAGTTCTTC,TRBJ2-1,TRBV5-1,.,few
CASSIPWGTDTQYF,TGTGCCAGCAGTATCCCCTGGGGCACAGATACGCAGTATTTT,TRBJ2-3,TRBV6-2/TRBV6-3,.,many
CASSQNLRGYGYTF,TGTGCCAGCAGCCAAAACCTGAGGGGGTATGGCTACACCTTC,TRBJ1-2,TRBV3-1,.,.
CASSVLADETQYF,TGTGCCAGCAGTGTGTTAGCGGACGAGACCCAGTACTTC,TRBJ2-5,TRBV25-1,.,few
CASSFLPNDLYEQYF,TGTGCCAGCAGTTTTCTGCCGAACGACCTCTACGAGCAGTACTTC,TRBJ2-7,TRBV12-3/TRBV12-4,.,many
CSAPVIRSYGYTF,TGCAGTGCGCCGGTGATTCGTTCGTATGGCTACACCTTC,TRBJ1-2,TRBV20-1,.,many
CASSRREGIDEQFF,TGTGCCAGCAGCCGCCGGGAGGGAATCGATGAGCAGTTCTTC,TRBJ2-1,TRBV3-1,TRBD2,.
CASSQDNDRSNQPQHF,TGTGCCAGCAGCCAAGATAACGACAGGAGCAATCAGCCCCAGCATTTT,TRBJ1-5,TRBV4-2,.,many
CSASPGHPNSPLHF,TGCAGTGCCAGCCCGGGGCACCCAAATTCACCCCTCCACTTT,TRBJ1-6,TRBV20-1,.,.
CASSTQYNEQFF,TGTGCCAGCAGTACACAATACAATGAGCAGTTCTTC,TRBJ2-1,TRBV12-3/TRBV12-4,.,many
CAILAGGEQFF,TGTGCCATACTAGCTGGGGGAGAGCAGTTCTTC,TRBJ2-1,TRBV6-5,.,.
CASALTSGVNEQFF,TGTGCCAGCGCTTTGACTAGCGGGGTTAATGAGCAGTTCTTC,TRBJ2-1,TRBV18,TRBD2,few
CASSHPGTSGGGKDTQYF,TGTGCCAGCAGCCATCCCGGGACTAGCGGGGGAGGCAAGGATACGCAGTATTTT,TRBJ2-3,TRBV3-1,TRBD2,few